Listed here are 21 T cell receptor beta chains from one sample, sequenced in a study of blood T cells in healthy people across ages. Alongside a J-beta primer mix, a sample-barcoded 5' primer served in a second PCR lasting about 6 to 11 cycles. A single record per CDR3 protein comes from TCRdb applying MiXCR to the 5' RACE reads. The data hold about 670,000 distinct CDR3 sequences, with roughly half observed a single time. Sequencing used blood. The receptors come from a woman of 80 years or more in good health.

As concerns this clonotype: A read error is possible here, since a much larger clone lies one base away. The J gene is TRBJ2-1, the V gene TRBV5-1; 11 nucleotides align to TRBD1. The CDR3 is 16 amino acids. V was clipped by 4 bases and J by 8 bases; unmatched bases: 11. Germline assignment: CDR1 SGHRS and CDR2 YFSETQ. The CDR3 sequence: CASSHPAGQGAYEQFF. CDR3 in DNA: TGCGCCAGCAGCCATCCGGCAGGACAGGGGGCCTATGAGCAGTTCTTC. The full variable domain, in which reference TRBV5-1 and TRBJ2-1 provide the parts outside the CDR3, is KAGVTQTPRYLIKTRGQQVTLSCSPISGHRSVSWYQQTPGQGLQFLFEYFSETQRNKGNFPGRFSGRQFSNSRSEMNVSTLELGDSALYLCASSHPAGQGAYEQFFGPGTRLTVL.

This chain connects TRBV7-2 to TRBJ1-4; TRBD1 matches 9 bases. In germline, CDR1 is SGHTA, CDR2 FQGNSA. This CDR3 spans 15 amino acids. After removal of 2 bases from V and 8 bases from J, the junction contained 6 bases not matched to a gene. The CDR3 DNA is TGTGCCAGCAGCTTAACGCTGACAGGGGGGGAAAAACTGTTTTTT. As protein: CASSLTLTGGEKLFF.

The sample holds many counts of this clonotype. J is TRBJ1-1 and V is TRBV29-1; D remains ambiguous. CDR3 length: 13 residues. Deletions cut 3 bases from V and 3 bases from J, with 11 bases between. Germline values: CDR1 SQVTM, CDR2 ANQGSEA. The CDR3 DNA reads TGCAGCGTTGAGGAACAGAGGGACACTGAAGCTTTCTTT. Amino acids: CSVEEQRDTEAFF.

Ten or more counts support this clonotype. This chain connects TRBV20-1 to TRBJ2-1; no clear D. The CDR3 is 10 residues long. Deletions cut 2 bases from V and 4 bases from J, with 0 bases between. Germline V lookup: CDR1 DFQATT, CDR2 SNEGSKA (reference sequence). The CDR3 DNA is TGCAGTGCTAGATACAATGAGCAGTTCTTC. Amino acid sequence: CSARYNEQFF.

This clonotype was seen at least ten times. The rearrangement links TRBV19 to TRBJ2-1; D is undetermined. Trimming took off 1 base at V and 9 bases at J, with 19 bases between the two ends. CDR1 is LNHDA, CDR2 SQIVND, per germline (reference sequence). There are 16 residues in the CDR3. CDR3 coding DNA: TGTGCCAGTAGTATAGTTCCCGGCCCGAGTTCGGGTGAGCAGTTCTTC. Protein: CASSIVPGPSSGEQFF.

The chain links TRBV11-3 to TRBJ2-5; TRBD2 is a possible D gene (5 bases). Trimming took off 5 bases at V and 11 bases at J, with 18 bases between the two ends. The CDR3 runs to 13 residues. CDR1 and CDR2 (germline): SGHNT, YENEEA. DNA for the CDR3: TGTGCCAGCAGCCTTATGGGAGACAATGAGCAGTACTTC. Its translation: CASSLMGDNEQYF.

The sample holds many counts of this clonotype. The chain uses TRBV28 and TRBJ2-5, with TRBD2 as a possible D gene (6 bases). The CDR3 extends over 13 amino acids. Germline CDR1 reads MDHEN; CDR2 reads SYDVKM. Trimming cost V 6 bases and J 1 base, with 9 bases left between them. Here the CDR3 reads CASRGLGQETQYF. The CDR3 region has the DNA TGTGCCAGCAGGGGACTTGGCCAAGAGACCCAGTACTTC.

The DNA for the CDR3 is TGTGCCAGCAGTTTTGGGGACAGGGGGAATTCAGATACGCAGTATTTT. Protein product: CASSFGDRGNSDTQYF. J is TRBJ2-3 and V is TRBV12-3 or TRBV12-4; 11 nucleotides match TRBD1. The length of the CDR3 is 16 residues. The trim removed 3 bases at V and 4 bases at J, leaving 6 bases unmatched.

The CDR3 bases are TGCGCCAGCAGCCAAGAGCGGCAATGGGGCTACAATGAGCAGTTCTTC. It translates to CASSQERQWGYNEQFF. The chain couples TRBV4-3 to TRBJ2-1; D unclear. This CDR3 has 16 amino acids. The germline V and J ends were trimmed by 0 bases and 3 bases, with 12 bases remaining between them. Germline values: CDR1 LGHNA, CDR2 YSLEER.

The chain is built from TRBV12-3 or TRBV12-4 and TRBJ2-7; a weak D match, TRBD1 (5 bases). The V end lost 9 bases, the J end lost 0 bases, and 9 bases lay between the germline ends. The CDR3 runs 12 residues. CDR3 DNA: TGTGCCAGTCAGGGCTTCTCCTACGAGCAGTACTTC. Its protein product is CASQGFSYEQYF.

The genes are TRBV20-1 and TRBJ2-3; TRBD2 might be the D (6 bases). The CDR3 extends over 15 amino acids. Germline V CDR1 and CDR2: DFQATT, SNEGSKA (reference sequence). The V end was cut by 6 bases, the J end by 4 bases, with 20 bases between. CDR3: CSADVLGTFADTQYF. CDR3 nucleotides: TGCAGTGCAGACGTCCTTGGGACTTTCGCAGATACGCAGTATTTT.

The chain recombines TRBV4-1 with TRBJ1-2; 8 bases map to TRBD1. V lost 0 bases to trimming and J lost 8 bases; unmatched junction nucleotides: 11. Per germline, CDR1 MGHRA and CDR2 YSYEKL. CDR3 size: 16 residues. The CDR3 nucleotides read TGCGCCAGCAGCCAAGACCGTTCGGACAGGGCAAGGGGCTACACCTTC. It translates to CASSQDRSDRARGYTF.

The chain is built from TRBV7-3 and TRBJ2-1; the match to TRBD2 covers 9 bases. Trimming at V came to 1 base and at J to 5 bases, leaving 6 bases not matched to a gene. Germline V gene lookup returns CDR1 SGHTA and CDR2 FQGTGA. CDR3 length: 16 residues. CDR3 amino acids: CASSLKLTSGNNEQFF. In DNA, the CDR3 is TGTGCCAGCAGCTTAAAGCTGACTAGCGGTAACAATGAGCAGTTCTTC.

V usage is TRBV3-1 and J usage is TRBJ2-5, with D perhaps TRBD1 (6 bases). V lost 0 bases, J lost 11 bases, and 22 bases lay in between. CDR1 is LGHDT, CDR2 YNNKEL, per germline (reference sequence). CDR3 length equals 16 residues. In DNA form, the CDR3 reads TGTGCCAGCAGCCAAGATGCAGGGGTAAGGTCGGGTGAGCAGTACTTC. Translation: CASSQDAGVRSGEQYF.

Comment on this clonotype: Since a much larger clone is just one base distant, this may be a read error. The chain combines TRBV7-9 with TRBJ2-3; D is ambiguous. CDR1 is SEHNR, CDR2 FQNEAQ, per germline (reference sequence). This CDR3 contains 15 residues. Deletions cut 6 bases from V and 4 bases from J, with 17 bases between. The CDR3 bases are TGTGCCAGCAGTCCGAGACTTCCCATCCCAGATACGCAGTATTTT. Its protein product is CASSPRLPIPDTQYF.

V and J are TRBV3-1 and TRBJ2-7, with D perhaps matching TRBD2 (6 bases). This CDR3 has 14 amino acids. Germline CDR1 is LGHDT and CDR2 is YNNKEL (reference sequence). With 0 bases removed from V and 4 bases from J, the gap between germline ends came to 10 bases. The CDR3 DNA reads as TGTGCCAGCAGCCAAGATTCAAGCGGGTACGAGCAGTACTTC. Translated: CASSQDSSGYEQYF.

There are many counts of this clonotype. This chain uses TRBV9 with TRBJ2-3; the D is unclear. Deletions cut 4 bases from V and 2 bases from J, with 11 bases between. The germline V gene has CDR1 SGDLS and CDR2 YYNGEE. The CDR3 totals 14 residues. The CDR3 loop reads CASSPEWDTDTQYF. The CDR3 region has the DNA TGTGCCAGCAGCCCAGAGTGGGACACAGATACGCAGTATTTT.

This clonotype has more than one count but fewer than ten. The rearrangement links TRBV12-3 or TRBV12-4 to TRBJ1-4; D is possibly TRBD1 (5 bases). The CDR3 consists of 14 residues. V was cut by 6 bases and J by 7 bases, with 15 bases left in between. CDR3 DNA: TGTGCCAGCAGACGGGGGAGGTTGTTTGAAAAACTGTTTTTT. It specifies CASRRGRLFEKLFF.

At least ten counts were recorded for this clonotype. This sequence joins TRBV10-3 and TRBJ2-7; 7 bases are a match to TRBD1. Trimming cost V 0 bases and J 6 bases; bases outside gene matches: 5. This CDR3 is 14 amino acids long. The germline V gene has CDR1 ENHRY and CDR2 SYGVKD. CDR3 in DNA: TGTGCCATCAGTGAGTCTAGGGACAGCGTCGAGCAGTACTTC. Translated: CAISESRDSVEQYF.

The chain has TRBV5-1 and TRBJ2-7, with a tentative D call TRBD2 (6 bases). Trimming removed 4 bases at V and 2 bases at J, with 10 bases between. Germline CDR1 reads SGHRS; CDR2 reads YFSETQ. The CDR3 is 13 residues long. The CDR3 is CASSAGLPYEQYF. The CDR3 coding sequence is TGCGCCAGCAGCGCGGGACTTCCCTACGAGCAGTACTTC.

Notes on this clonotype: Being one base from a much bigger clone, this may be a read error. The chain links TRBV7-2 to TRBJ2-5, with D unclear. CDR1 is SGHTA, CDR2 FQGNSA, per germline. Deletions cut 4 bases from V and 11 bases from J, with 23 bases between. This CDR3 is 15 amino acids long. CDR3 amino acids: CASSSRMGRNNEQYF. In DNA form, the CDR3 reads TGTGCCAGCAGCTCAAGGATGGGAAGGAACAATGAGCAGTACTTC.